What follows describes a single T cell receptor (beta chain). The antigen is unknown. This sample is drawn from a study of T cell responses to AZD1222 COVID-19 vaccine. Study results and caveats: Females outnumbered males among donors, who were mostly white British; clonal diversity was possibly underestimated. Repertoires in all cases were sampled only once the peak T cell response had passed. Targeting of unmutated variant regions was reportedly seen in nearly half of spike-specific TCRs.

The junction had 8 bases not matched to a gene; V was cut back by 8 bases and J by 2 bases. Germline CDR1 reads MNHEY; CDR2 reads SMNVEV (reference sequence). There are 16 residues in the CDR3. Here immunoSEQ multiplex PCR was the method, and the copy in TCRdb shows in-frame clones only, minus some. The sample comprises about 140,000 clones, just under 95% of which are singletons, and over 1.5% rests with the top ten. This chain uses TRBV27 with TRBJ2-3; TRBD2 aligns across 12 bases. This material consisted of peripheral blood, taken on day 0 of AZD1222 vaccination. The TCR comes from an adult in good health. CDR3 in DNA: TGTGCCAGCGTGCAACTAGCGGGAGGCCACACAGATACGCAGTATTTT. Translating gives CASVQLAGGHTDTQYF.